One sample yielded the 5 T cell receptor beta chains listed below, sequenced in a study of T cell responses to AZD1222 COVID-19 vaccine. The assay was immunoSEQ multiplex PCR, and TCRdb's table has in-frame clones only and misses some. The profile covers over 95,000 clones, with roughly 89% appearing a single time and roughly 12% taken by the ten largest. Sample: peripheral blood, taken on day 0 of AZD1222 vaccination. These receptors all come from an adult in good health.

The chain combines TRBV19 with TRBJ1-2; D possibly corresponds to TRBD1 (5 bases). From germline, CDR1 is LNHDA and CDR2 SQIVND (reference sequence). V lost 1 base to trimming and J lost 6 bases, with 15 bases between them. The CDR3 loop spans 15 amino acids. CDR3 region: CASSIVGTVVNGYTF. CDR3 DNA: TGTGCCAGTAGTATAGTGGGGACGGTCGTCAATGGCTACACCTTC.

This clone has a single count. Mismatch with germline at one junction end may stem from a read error. V usage is TRBV10-2 and J usage is TRBJ2-1; 9 nucleotides match TRBD2. The CDR3 extends over 15 amino acids. Per the germline V gene, CDR1 is WSHSY and CDR2 is SAAADI. CDR3 nucleotides: TGCGCCAGCTGTGAGACTAGCGGCCGGGGGAATGAGCAGTTCTTC. Encoded protein: CASCETSGRGNEQFF.

This clone is a singleton in its sample. The CDR3 protein is CATSREWGGLETQYF. In nucleotides, the CDR3 is TGTGCCACCAGCAGAGAGTGGGGGGGGCTTGAGACCCAGTACTTC. The chain recombines TRBV15 with TRBJ2-5; maybe TRBD2 (7 bases). CDR1 LNHNV and CDR2 YYDKDF come from the germline V gene (reference sequence). This CDR3 is 15 amino acids long. V shed 0 bases and J shed 5 bases, with 13 bases lying between them.

CDR3 nucleotide sequence: TGTGCCAGCAGCCCGCAGGGAGGAGCGATGGGGTATGGCTACACCTTC. Translated: CASSPQGGAMGYGYTF. The rearrangement joins TRBV7-9 to TRBJ1-2, with D perhaps matching TRBD1 (5 bases). The CDR3 is 16 residues long. V was trimmed by 5 bases and J by 5 bases, leaving 21 bases between them. Germline loops: CDR1 SEHNR, CDR2 FQNEAQ (reference sequence).

The chain combines TRBV19 with TRBJ2-7; 13 bases line up with TRBD2. The CDR3 is 17 residues long. Germline V gene lookup returns CDR1 LNHDA and CDR2 SQIVND (reference sequence). After removal of 5 bases from V and 0 bases from J, the junction contained 7 bases not matched to a gene. The CDR3 protein is CASSRLAGGSSSYEQYF. CDR3 coding DNA: TGTGCCAGTAGTCGACTAGCGGGAGGCTCGAGCTCCTACGAGCAGTACTTC.